One and the same sample provided the 8 T cell receptor beta chains below, sequenced in a study of a mutant IDH1 vaccine in newly diagnosed glioma. The time point was: week 47, end of study. It was 300 ug of mutant IDH1 20-mer peptide that made up each vaccine dose, given with topical imiquimod. For these TCRs, the target antigens are not known. The repertoire was sequenced with immunoSEQ multiplex PCR; TCRdb's copy has only in-frame clones and lacks some. This table has around 30,000 clones, approximately 90% appearing once. Sequences were derived from PBMCs, sampled from a glioma patient whose treatment included an IDH1 peptide vaccine. All receptors come from a woman in her 30s with glioma.

This clone has only a few counts. V and J are TRBV19 and TRBJ1-2; possible D gene TRBD1, 5 bases. The CDR3 consists of 13 residues. Germline V gives CDR1 LNHDA, CDR2 SQIVND (reference sequence). Trimming left V 6 bases short and J 5 bases short, with 13 bases between. The CDR3 coding sequence is TGTGCCAGTAGCCCCCAGGGATTTTATGGCTACACCTTC. This codes for CASSPQGFYGYTF.

This chain joins TRBV18 and TRBJ2-5; TRBD1 aligns across 11 bases. Germline assignment: CDR1 KGHSH and CDR2 LQKENI. The junction had 5 bases not matched to a gene; V was cut back by 5 bases and J by 3 bases. The CDR3 is 15 amino acids. CDR3 sequence: CASSGPGQGEETQYF. CDR3 nucleotides: TGTGCCAGCTCAGGACCGGGACAGGGGGAAGAGACCCAGTACTTC.

V and J are TRBV19 and TRBJ1-5; D is perhaps TRBD1 (6 bases). CDR1 LNHDA and CDR2 SQIVND come from the germline V gene (reference sequence). The length of the CDR3 is 14 residues. Trimming took 5 bases from V and 5 from J, leaving 13 bases between them. CDR3 protein: CASSVQGRDQPQHF. CDR3 in DNA: TGTGCCAGTAGTGTACAGGGCCGGGATCAGCCCCAGCATTTT.

The chain has TRBV30 and TRBJ1-4, with TRBD1 as a possible D gene (6 bases). CDR3 length: 14 amino acids. V was trimmed by 3 bases and J by 5 bases, leaving 13 bases between them. The germline V gene has CDR1 GTSNPN and CDR2 SVGIG (reference sequence). CDR3 nucleotide sequence: TGTGCCTGGAGCCCAGGGGCCTTAAATGAAAAACTGTTTTTT. It yields the protein CAWSPGALNEKLFF.

The chain links TRBV6-6 to TRBJ1-1, with D perhaps TRBD1 (5 bases). Between the trimmed V and J ends, which lost 7 bases and 6 bases, there was a span of 21 bases. CDR3 length: 15 residues. Germline values: CDR1 MNHNY, CDR2 SVGAGI (reference sequence). The CDR3 DNA reads as TGTGCCAGCACCTTACCGGGGGGATGGAGGGCTGAAGCTTTCTTT. Its protein product is CASTLPGGWRAEAFF.

This clone was seen a single time. CDR3 sequence reads: CAISESTGVKEKLFF. The CDR3 DNA follows: TGTGCCATCAGTGAGTCGACAGGGGTGAAGGAAAAACTGTTTTTT. The V gene is TRBV10-3, the J gene TRBJ1-4; 8 bases match TRBD1. With V trimmed by 0 bases and J by 8 bases, 5 bases remained unmatched. Looked up from germline, CDR1 is ENHRY and CDR2 is SYGVKD. This CDR3 has 15 amino acids.

The gene calls are TRBV10-3 and TRBJ1-5, with TRBD1 matching over 10 bases. The CDR3 runs 15 residues. Germline V gives CDR1 ENHRY, CDR2 SYGVKD. The trim removed 10 bases at V and 7 bases at J, leaving 13 bases unmatched. The CDR3 region is CATRAGTGVDQPQHF. The CDR3 DNA follows: TGTGCCACCCGAGCCGGGACAGGGGTCGACCAGCCCCAGCATTTT.

The chain joins TRBV4-1 to TRBJ2-2; 13 positions agree with TRBD2. Germline V gene lookup returns CDR1 MGHRA and CDR2 YSYEKL. The V gene end was trimmed by 5 bases and the J gene end by 4 bases; junction bases not matched to a gene: 4. This CDR3 is built from 16 residues. The CDR3: CASSRTSGGVTGELFF. Here the CDR3 DNA reads TGCGCCAGCAGCAGGACTAGCGGGGGTGTCACCGGGGAGCTGTTTTTT.